This T cell receptor (beta chain) was captured by sequencing in a study of T cells in Graves' hyperthyroidism and ophthalmopathy. Study-level results: Ophthalmopathy was separated from stable hyperthyroidism by a 13 V-J model.

This clonotype was counted many times. Antigen unknown. RNA transcripts provided the source from which TCR beta CDR3 regions were amplified. TCR CDR3 regions were first amplified by RT-PCR with HTBI primers. TCRdb re-derived calls from the multiplex PCR reads in MiXCR, one entry per CDR3 protein. The table lists some 250,000 distinct CDR3 sequences, roughly 14% of them singletons, with roughly 15% in the top ten. The CDR3 has 15 residues. V lost 2 bases to trimming and J lost 3 bases; unmatched junction nucleotides: 3. Germline V lookup: CDR1 LNHDA, CDR2 SQIVND (reference sequence). The receptor was derived from a woman aged 40 to 55 with Graves' hyperthyroidism that later progressed to Graves' ophthalmopathy. The chain combines TRBV19 with TRBJ2-1; TRBD2 matches at 8 bases. Sequenced sample: blood. The CDR3 sequence is CASSISSGHYNEQFF. As DNA, the CDR3 is TGTGCCAGTAGTATATCTAGCGGGCACTACAATGAGCAGTTCTTC.